This TCR beta chain was found in a study of radiotherapy plus CTLA-4 blockade in lung cancer. General study results and limits: Among reported predictors of response, early blood T cell clone dynamics with interferon-beta performed best.

This clone has just one count. What it binds is not known. The CDR3 is 14 residues long. V lost 1 base, J lost 3 bases, and 8 bases lay in between. From germline, CDR1 is LGHNT and CDR2 FRNRAP. Data came from immunoSEQ multiplex PCR; TCRdb stores just in-frame clones and leaves some out. The sample lists 75,000 to 100,000 clones, 88% seen once, with 4.9% in the top ten. Sequences were derived from peripheral blood, sampled from a patient treated with radiotherapy plus ipilimumab. V usage is TRBV12-5 and J usage is TRBJ2-3; unclear D gene. This sequence was found in a human donor with non-small cell lung cancer that progressed on radiotherapy plus ipilimumab. CDR3 coding DNA: TGTGCTAGTGGTTTGGAAGTAGCAACAGATACGCAGTATTTT. Its translation is CASGLEVATDTQYF.